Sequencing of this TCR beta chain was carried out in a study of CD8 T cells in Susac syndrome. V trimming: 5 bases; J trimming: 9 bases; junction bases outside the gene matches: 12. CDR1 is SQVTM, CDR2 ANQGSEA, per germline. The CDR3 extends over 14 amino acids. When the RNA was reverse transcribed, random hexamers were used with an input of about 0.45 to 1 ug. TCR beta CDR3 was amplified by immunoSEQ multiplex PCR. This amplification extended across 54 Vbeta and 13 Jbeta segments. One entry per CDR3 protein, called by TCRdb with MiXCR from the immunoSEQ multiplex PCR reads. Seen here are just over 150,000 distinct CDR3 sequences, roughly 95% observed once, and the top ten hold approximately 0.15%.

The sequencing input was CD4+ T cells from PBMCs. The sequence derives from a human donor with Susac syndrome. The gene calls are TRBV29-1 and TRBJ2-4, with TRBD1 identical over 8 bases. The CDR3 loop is CSVTWTGRGSIQYF. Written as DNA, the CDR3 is TGCAGCGTTACCTGGACAGGGCGGGGTAGCATTCAGTACTTC.